This entry lists 25 T cell receptor beta chains sequenced from one sample in a study of intratumoral heterogeneity in liver cancer. The repertoire was sequenced with immunoSEQ multiplex PCR; TCRdb's copy has only in-frame clones and lacks some. There are approximately 20,000 clones in the sample; about two thirds occur only once, and about 18% lies in the top ten. Sequenced material: tumor-adjacent normal tissue, taken before any cancer treatment. These receptors originate from a woman aged 70-85 years with hepatocellular carcinoma.

The chain employs TRBV12-3 or TRBV12-4 and TRBJ2-2; TRBD2 might be the D (6 bases). The CDR3 is made up of 12 amino acids. Deletions cut 7 bases from V and 5 bases from J, with 8 bases between. CDR3 loop: CASIRGTGELFF. The CDR3 nucleotides are TGTGCCAGCATACGGGGGACCGGGGAGCTGTTTTTT.

This clone is a singleton in its sample. This chain links TRBV28 with TRBJ2-2; D gene uncertain. CDR1 is MDHEN, CDR2 SYDVKM, per germline. The CDR3 totals 16 residues. V dropped 7 bases and J dropped 0 bases, with 15 bases sitting between them. The CDR3 nucleotides read TGTGCCAGCAACTTGGTCCGCCAGGCGAACACCGGGGAGCTGTTTTTT. Amino acid sequence: CASNLVRQANTGELFF.

The chain employs TRBV29-1 and TRBJ2-5, with TRBD2 matching 9 bases. The germline CDR1 and CDR2 sequences are SQVTM and ANQGSEA. The ends lost 3 bases at V and 5 bases at J; junction bases unmatched: 10. The CDR3 loop spans 15 amino acids. DNA for the CDR3: TGCAGCGTTGAGGGTAGCGGGAGTACCGCGGAGACCCAGTACTTC. It specifies CSVEGSGSTAETQYF.

V gene TRBV2 combines with J gene TRBJ1-1, with D perhaps TRBD1 (5 bases). The CDR3 covers 16 residues. Trimming shortened V by 1 base and J by 4 bases, and 16 bases separated the two germline ends. Germline loops: CDR1 SNHLY, CDR2 FYNNEI. CDR3 loop: CASSEGVGQELTEAFF. In DNA form, the CDR3 reads TGTGCCAGCAGTGAAGGGGTGGGGCAGGAGCTCACTGAAGCTTTCTTT.

The rearrangement joins TRBV5-1 to TRBJ2-1, with 11 bases lining up with TRBD2. Germline V gene data show CDR1 as SGHRS and CDR2 as YFSETQ. The CDR3 spans 15 residues. With 5 bases clipped from V and 2 bases from J, the junction kept 3 bases outside the gene matches. Written as DNA, the CDR3 is TGCGCCAGCAGACTGGGACTAGCGGCCTACAATGAGCAGTTCTTC. It specifies CASRLGLAAYNEQFF.

The chain uses TRBV7-8 and TRBJ2-1; 9 nucleotides align to TRBD2. CDR1 and CDR2 (germline): SGHVS, FQNEAQ. This CDR3 is 14 amino acids long. V lost 8 bases and J lost 2; bases outside the gene matches: 4. CDR3 coding DNA: TGTGCCAGCTACCCTAGCGGGACCTACAATGAGCAGTTCTTC. Protein: CASYPSGTYNEQFF.

The V gene is TRBV2, the J gene TRBJ1-2, with a tentative D call TRBD1 (5 bases). The CDR3 covers 14 residues. V shed 2 bases and J shed 6 bases, with 13 bases lying between them. Germline CDR1 reads SNHLY; CDR2 reads FYNNEI. CDR3 sequence: CASSERSGRDGYTF. The CDR3, as DNA: TGTGCCAGCAGTGAACGGTCAGGGAGAGATGGCTACACCTTC.

The genes are TRBV4-1 and TRBJ1-2; no clear D gene. Trimming shortened V by 3 bases and J by 6 bases, and 23 bases separated the two germline ends. Germline assignment: CDR1 MGHRA and CDR2 YSYEKL. This CDR3 has 17 residues. This chain's CDR3 is CASSQISLSGRPHGYTF. Here the CDR3 DNA reads TGCGCCAGCAGCCAGATTTCCCTCTCCGGACGGCCCCATGGCTACACCTTC.

This clone was seen a few times. The rearrangement links TRBV6-5 to TRBJ2-3; D gene unclear. Trimming left V 2 bases short and J 0 bases short, with 12 bases between. The CDR3 has 16 amino acids. From germline, CDR1 is MNHEY and CDR2 SVGAGI. CDR3 sequence (DNA): TGTGCCAGCAGTTACCACTCGAGCGCTAGCACAGATACGCAGTATTTT. Translation gives CASSYHSSASTDTQYF.

This clone was observed a single time. V gene TRBV21-1 combines with J gene TRBJ2-7; the tabulated D call, TRBD1, remains unverified against the DNA. TRBV21-1 is shown as a pseudogene. This CDR3 has 16 residues. The CDR3 loop is CASSKGQRIYSYEQYF. The CDR3 DNA reads TGTGCCAGCAGCAAGGGACAGAGAATCTACTCCTACGAGCAGTACTTC.

In this sample, this clone turned up once. The V and J genes are TRBV2 and TRBJ1-5, with D perhaps TRBD1 (5 bases). The CDR3 runs 17 residues. V was shortened by 6 bases and J by 0 bases, with 18 bases between the two germline ends. Germline V CDR1 and CDR2: SNHLY, FYNNEI. The CDR3 DNA sequence: TGTGCCAGCAGCCCGACAGCCGGGCCGGATAGCAATCAGCCCCAGCATTTT. Its translation: CASSPTAGPDSNQPQHF. Looking up the rest from reference TRBV2 and TRBJ1-5 gives the full variable domain: EPEVTQTPSHQVTQMGQEVILRCVPISNHLYFYWYRQILGQKVEFLVSFYNNEISEKSEIFDDQFSVERPDGSNFTLKIRSTKLEDSAMYFCASSPTAGPDSNQPQHFGDGTRLSIL.

Only a few counts were recorded for this clone. The V call is TRBV5-4, the J call TRBJ2-7; the D gene is possibly TRBD1 (6 bases). CDR3 length: 11 amino acids. Germline loops: CDR1 SGHNT, CDR2 YYREEE (reference sequence). V dropped 10 bases and J dropped 7 bases, with 15 bases sitting between them. DNA for the CDR3: TGTGCCGGGGGCTCGGGTAGGGAGCAGTACTTC. Its translation: CAGGSGREQYF.

Details on this clone: Other DNA sequences from this sample encode an identical CDR3 as well. The gene calls are TRBV5-4 and TRBJ2-4; D is unclear. The CDR3 totals 12 residues. Germline loops: CDR1 SGHNT, CDR2 YYREEE (reference sequence). V was pared by 5 bases and J by 4 bases, with 7 bases between. The CDR3 DNA reads as TGTGCCAGCAGTTTAGGGAAAAACATTCAGTACTTC. It is translated as CASSLGKNIQYF.

This chain uses TRBV7-3 with TRBJ1-6, with a tentative D call TRBD1 (5 bases). The germline V gene has CDR1 SGHTA and CDR2 FQGTGA. V dropped 8 bases and J dropped 6 bases, with 23 bases sitting between them. This CDR3 is built from 17 residues. CDR3 loop: CASDRGYGSDSNSPLHF. The CDR3 region has the DNA TGTGCCAGCGACCGGGGGTACGGTTCTGATTCTAATTCACCCCTCCACTTT.

Turning to this clone: The junction departs from germline at one end; a sequencing error may be responsible. The rearrangement uses TRBV7-7 and TRBJ2-1; perhaps TRBD1 as D (6 bases). Germline assignment: CDR1 SSHAT and CDR2 FNYEAQ (reference sequence). The CDR3 has 16 amino acids. CDR3: CASSLASGHPYNEQFF. The CDR3 DNA sequence: TGTGCTAGCAGCTTAGCATCGGGACACCCCTACAATGAGCAGTTCTTC.

The chain uses TRBV24-1 and TRBJ2-2; D uncertain. The germline V and J ends were trimmed by 1 base and 0 bases, with 8 bases remaining between them. The CDR3 extends over 16 amino acids. The V gene's germline CDR1 is KGHDR and CDR2 SFDVKD. CDR3 amino acids: CATSDFWASNTGELFF. The CDR3 nucleotides read TGTGCCACCAGTGATTTTTGGGCCTCGAACACCGGGGAGCTGTTTTTT.

This clone was recorded only once. V usage is TRBV28 and J usage is TRBJ2-1, with D unresolved. V lost 5 bases to trimming and J lost 4 bases, with 6 bases between them. Germline V gene sequence: CDR1 MDHEN, CDR2 SYDVKM. The CDR3 covers 12 residues. CDR3 DNA: TGTGCCAGCAGTCTGAGTTACAATGAGCAGTTCTTC. Amino acids: CASSLSYNEQFF.

V and J are TRBV15 and TRBJ2-1; TRBD2 is a possible D gene (7 bases). The ends were cut back, 3 bases at V and 0 bases at J, with 18 bases in the middle. CDR1 and CDR2 from the germline V gene are LNHNV and YYDKDF (reference sequence). The CDR3 length is 18 residues. This CDR3 is CATSSLPGAGASYNEQFF. In nucleotides, the CDR3 is TGTGCCACCAGCAGCCTCCCTGGGGCGGGGGCCTCCTACAATGAGCAGTTCTTC. Full variable domain (missing parts from reference TRBV15 and TRBJ2-1): DAMVIQNPRYQVTQFGKPVTLSCSQTLNHNVMYWYQQKSSQAPKLLFHYYDKDFNNEADTPDNFQSRRPNTSFCFLDIRSPGLGDTAMYLCATSSLPGAGASYNEQFFGPGTRLTVL.

The chain employs TRBV12-2 and TRBJ1-1; the table's D gene call, TRBD1, was not cross checked with the DNA. TRBV12-2 is annotated as a pseudogene. This CDR3 contains 14 residues. The DNA of the CDR3 is TGTGCAAGTCGCCACAGGGGTAGTGGAACTGAAGCTTTCTTT. Translation: CASRHRGSGTEAFF.

This clone occurred once. The V call is TRBV18, the J call TRBJ1-1; maybe TRBD1 (5 bases). V was shortened by 2 bases and J by 5 bases, with 12 bases between the two germline ends. This CDR3 has 14 residues. The germline CDR1 and CDR2 sequences are KGHSH and LQKENI. Written as DNA, the CDR3 is TGTGCCAGCTCACCATCGGAACGGGGGACTGAAGCTTTCTTT. Its translation is CASSPSERGTEAFF.

CDR3 sequence reads: CASSQADGPNGPPLHF. CDR3 DNA: TGCGCCAGCAGCCAGGCCGATGGACCGAATGGACCACCCCTCCACTTT. The gene calls are TRBV4-1 and TRBJ1-6; D is undetermined. The CDR3 consists of 16 residues. V was shortened by 3 bases and J by 11 bases, with 20 bases between the two germline ends. Germline CDR1 is MGHRA and CDR2 is YSYEKL.

The chain couples TRBV27 to TRBJ2-7; 10 bases are a match to TRBD2. Trimming cost V 4 bases and J 3 bases; bases outside gene matches: 6. CDR1 and CDR2 from the germline V gene are MNHEY and SMNVEV (reference sequence). The CDR3 sequence is 15 residues long. CDR3 protein: CASSSLAGESYEQYF. CDR3 DNA: TGTGCCAGCAGTTCCCTAGCGGGAGAAAGCTACGAGCAGTACTTC.

CDR3 coding DNA: TGCAGTGCCAGAACAGGGGGTCAAGCTTTCTTT. It codes for CSARTGGQAFF. The rearrangement links TRBV20-1 to TRBJ1-1, with 8 bases matching TRBD1. V lost 6 bases to trimming and J lost 9 bases; unmatched junction nucleotides: 6. Germline V lookup: CDR1 DFQATT, CDR2 SNEGSKA (reference sequence). The CDR3 sequence is 11 residues long.

The chain couples TRBV2 to TRBJ1-2; TRBD1 matches 8 bases. This CDR3 spans 14 amino acids. Looked up from germline, CDR1 is SNHLY and CDR2 is FYNNEI. Trimming took 6 bases from V and 0 from J; bases not matched to a gene: 3. The CDR3 DNA is TGTGCCAGCAGCCAGGGGGCGACTAACTATGGCTACACCTTC. It specifies CASSQGATNYGYTF.

This clone was seen only once. The CDR3 bases are TGTGCCAGCAGTTACGGGGCGGGAGGCAAAGAGACCCAGTACTTC. It is translated as CASSYGAGGKETQYF. The V gene is TRBV6-5, the J gene TRBJ2-5; 8 bases agree with TRBD2. From germline, CDR1 is MNHEY and CDR2 SVGAGI. The J segment lost 3 bases and the V segment lost 2 bases, leaving 5 bases of the junction unmatched. There are 15 residues in the CDR3.